The 19 T cell receptor beta chains below were found in one sample sequenced in a study of CD8+ T cells in alopecia areata. RNA, once extracted, was reverse transcribed into cDNA for use as the sequencing template. Data came from immunoSEQ multiplex PCR; TCRdb stores just in-frame clones and leaves some out. The data hold about 180,000 clones, with 50% to 60% observed a single time. The sample was CD4+ T cells sorted from blood, taken at week 0. These receptors all stem from a human donor with alopecia areata.

This clone appeared a few times. The chain employs TRBV7-9 and TRBJ2-2; 7 bases agree with TRBD1. Germline values: CDR1 SEHNR, CDR2 FQNEAQ (reference sequence). V dropped 4 bases and J dropped 2; count of bases not matched to a gene: 4. This CDR3 is 15 amino acids long. CDR3: CASSSWTGNTGELFF. The CDR3 region has the DNA TGTGCCAGCAGCTCCTGGACAGGAAACACCGGGGAGCTGTTTTTT.

This clone came up a few times. This sequence joins TRBV7-3 and TRBJ2-2; D is unclear. This CDR3 region has 13 residues. Trimming stripped 2 bases from V and 5 bases from J, with 6 bases between. The germline V gene has CDR1 SGHTA and CDR2 FQGTGA. CDR3 loop: CASSLGWTGELFF. Written as DNA, the CDR3 is TGTGCCAGCAGCTTAGGGTGGACCGGGGAGCTGTTTTTT.

V gene TRBV2 combines with J gene TRBJ1-3, with no clear D. Germline loops: CDR1 SNHLY, CDR2 FYNNEI. CDR3 length: 18 residues. Trimming took off 2 bases at V and 2 bases at J, with 19 bases between the two ends. The CDR3 spells CASSESGTLGAAGNTIYF. CDR3 sequence (DNA): TGTGCCAGCAGTGAATCGGGAACTTTGGGAGCTGCTGGAAACACCATATATTTT.

The chain employs TRBV11-2 and TRBJ1-1, with D maybe TRBD1 (5 bases). V lost 0 bases and J lost 5, with 16 bases in between. The germline CDR1 and CDR2 sequences are SGHAT and FQNNGV. This CDR3 contains 16 residues. As DNA, the CDR3 is TGTGCCAGCAGCTTAGAGCCTTGGAGGGGTCGGACTGAAGCTTTCTTT. Its translation is CASSLEPWRGRTEAFF.

A note on this clone: Other DNA sequences in this sample translate to the same CDR3. This sequence joins TRBV29-1 and TRBJ1-1, with D hard to call. The V and J ends lost 4 bases and 2 bases respectively, with 11 bases between them. From germline, CDR1 is SQVTM and CDR2 ANQGSEA. The CDR3 length is 13 residues. The CDR3 sequence: CSVGGLSNTEAFF. CDR3 nucleotide sequence: TGCAGCGTTGGTGGATTATCTAACACTGAAGCTTTCTTT.

This clone has just a few counts. The chain uses TRBV29-1 and TRBJ2-7; tentative D call: TRBD2 (5 bases). Trimming removed 5 bases at V and 1 base at J, with 9 bases between. The CDR3 is 12 amino acids. Germline V gene sequence: CDR1 SQVTM, CDR2 ANQGSEA. CDR3 sequence: CSVIPGSYEQYF. The DNA for the CDR3 is TGCAGCGTTATCCCGGGGTCCTACGAGCAGTACTTC.

V and J are TRBV6-1 and TRBJ1-1; D is unclear. The CDR3 runs to 13 residues. V was shortened by 7 bases and J by 1 base, with 10 bases between the two germline ends. From germline, CDR1 is MNHNS and CDR2 SASEGT. CDR3 protein: CASTPDGNTEAFF. The CDR3 DNA is TGTGCCAGCACCCCGGACGGGAACACTGAAGCTTTCTTT.

The table lists this clone with a few counts. This chain joins TRBV29-1 and TRBJ2-7; 10 bases line up with TRBD1. Per the germline V gene, CDR1 is SQVTM and CDR2 is ANQGSEA. The CDR3 covers 14 residues. Trimming cost V 7 bases and J 0 bases; bases outside gene matches: 6. CDR3 sequence: CSAQDRGSSYEQYF. The CDR3 DNA reads as TGCAGCGCCCAGGACAGGGGGTCCTCCTACGAGCAGTACTTC.

The chain uses TRBV29-1 and TRBJ1-1; no clear D. CDR1 is SQVTM and CDR2 is ANQGSEA in the germline V gene. V dropped 5 bases and J dropped 0 bases, with 22 bases sitting between them. CDR3 length equals 17 residues. The CDR3 bases are TGCAGCGTTTCTATGGGTGGGAGGAGGAAATTGAACACTGAAGCTTTCTTT. It specifies CSVSMGGRRKLNTEAFF.

V and J are TRBV10-3 and TRBJ1-6; D perhaps matches TRBD1 (5 bases). Germline V gene data show CDR1 as ENHRY and CDR2 as SYGVKD. V lost 10 bases and J 9 bases, leaving 16 bases between the germline ends. This CDR3 has 13 amino acids. Here the CDR3 DNA reads TGTGCCACCCTGGACTTCGGGGGTTCACCCCTCCACTTT. It encodes CATLDFGGSPLHF.

J is TRBJ1-2 and V is TRBV5-1, with D possibly matching TRBD1 (5 bases). The CDR3 has 14 residues. CDR1 is SGHRS and CDR2 is YFSETQ in the germline V gene. V was cut by 2 bases and J by 2 bases, with 10 bases left in between. CDR3 DNA sequence: TGCGCCAGCAGCTTTAGGGAGGGGAACTATGGCTACACCTTC. Translated, it gives CASSFREGNYGYTF.

This sequence joins TRBV27 and TRBJ2-2; D remains ambiguous. The V gene's germline CDR1 is MNHEY and CDR2 SMNVEV (reference sequence). V lost 2 bases to trimming and J lost 5 bases, with 6 bases between them. The CDR3 runs to 13 residues. CDR3 loop: CASSLRGTGELFF. The CDR3 DNA reads TGTGCCAGCAGTTTACGAGGAACCGGGGAGCTGTTTTTT.

The table lists this clone with a few counts. The chain carries TRBV6-4 and TRBJ2-7; D is ambiguous. Germline values: CDR1 MRHNA, CDR2 SNTAGT. The ends were cut back, 1 base at V and 3 bases at J, with 7 bases in the middle. The CDR3 runs 13 residues. In nucleotides, the CDR3 is TGTGCCAGCAGTGACTTGAACGGCTACGAGCAGTACTTC. Translation gives CASSDLNGYEQYF.

The chain is built from TRBV7-2 and TRBJ2-7, with TRBD2 matching over 9 bases. In germline, CDR1 is SGHTA, CDR2 FQGNSA. The J segment lost 4 bases and the V segment lost 1 base, leaving 8 bases of the junction unmatched. This CDR3 is built from 16 residues. In DNA form, the CDR3 reads TGTGCCAGCAGCTTAGAGGTGGGAGCGGGGGGATACGAGCAGTACTTC. Protein sequence: CASSLEVGAGGYEQYF.

This rearrangement joins TRBV29-1 to TRBJ2-5; D is perhaps TRBD1 or TRBD2 (5 bases each). With 6 bases removed from V and 4 bases from J, the gap between germline ends came to 18 bases. CDR1 is SQVTM, CDR2 ANQGSEA, per germline. The CDR3 has 14 residues. CDR3 sequence reads: CSVLGGWASETQYF. The CDR3 bases are TGCAGCGTGCTTGGGGGATGGGCCTCAGAGACCCAGTACTTC. Combining the CDR3 with reference TRBV29-1 and TRBJ2-5 gives the whole variable domain SAVISQKPSRDICQRGTSLTIQCQVDSQVTMMFWYRQQPGQSLTLIATANQGSEATYESGFVIDKFPISRPNLTFSTLTVSNMSPEDSSIYLCSVLGGWASETQYFGPGTRLLVL.

This clone was seen more than once but under ten times. The chain joins TRBV18 to TRBJ2-7; TRBD1 agrees at 9 bases. The V and J ends lost 3 bases and 1 base, in that order; junction bases with no gene match: 1. The CDR3 length is 14 residues. Germline CDR1 KGHSH, CDR2 LQKENI. The CDR3 DNA reads as TGTGCCAGCTCACCCGACAGGGGGTCCTACGAGCAGTACTTC. Translating it yields CASSPDRGSYEQYF.

The CDR3: CASSAEGNTIYF. CDR3 nucleotide sequence: TGTGCCAGCAGCGCGGAAGGAAACACCATATATTTT. The gene calls are TRBV7-6 and TRBJ1-3; D gene uncertain. The germline V gene has CDR1 SGHVS and CDR2 FNYEAQ. The CDR3 contains 12 residues. The germline V and J ends were trimmed by 5 bases and 4 bases, with 6 bases remaining between them.

This clone was seen a few times. This chain connects TRBV29-1 to TRBJ2-7; 8 bases are a match to TRBD1. Germline trimming cut 1 base from V and 4 bases from J; bases unmatched to any gene: 6. The V gene's germline CDR1 is SQVTM and CDR2 ANQGSEA. The CDR3 is 14 amino acids. The CDR3 nucleotides read TGCAGCGTTGAAGGGACAGGGATCCCTTACGAGCAGTACTTC. Its protein product is CSVEGTGIPYEQYF.

The chain couples TRBV29-1 to TRBJ1-1; D not certain. Germline assignment: CDR1 SQVTM and CDR2 ANQGSEA. Deletions cut 7 bases from V and 0 bases from J, with 6 bases between. CDR3 length: 11 residues. Here the CDR3 DNA reads TGCAGCGGTACCATGAACACTGAAGCTTTCTTT. It is translated as CSGTMNTEAFF.